The rows below give T cell receptor beta chains drawn from one sample of a study of human T cells and chemical hapten exposure. TCRdb fed the RACE reads into MiXCR, producing one record per CDR3 protein. The repertoire holds about 98,000 distinct CDR3 sequences, 10% to 11% seen once, with 2.5% to 4% in the top ten. This specimen was whole blood, taken in connection with sensitization to the hapten diphenylcyclopropenone (DPC). All receptors come from a woman aged 60-70 years with alopecia areata. Some clones in this sample may be carry-over from other donors' samples. Each CDR3 is given with its conserved first and last residue. A D gene is named only where the DNA matches it firmly. Only some rows state a clone size, as once, few, many or a class for expanded clones.

CDR3aa	CDR3nt	abundance	v_gene	d_gene	j_gene
CASTTNVNTEAFF	TGTGCCAGCACCACGAATGTGAACACTGAAGCTTTCTTT	few	TRBV2	.	TRBJ1-1
CASRTGPYEQYF	TGTGCCAGCAGGACAGGGCCCTACGAGCAGTACTTC	many	TRBV2	TRBD1	TRBJ2-7
CASRATAGGSSGNTIYF	TGCGCCAGCCGTGCGACCGCCGGGGGAAGCTCTGGAAACACCATATATTTT	.	TRBV10-2	.	TRBJ1-3
CASSLHQGAQEQYF	TGTGCCAGCAGCCTCCATCAGGGGGCTCAAGAGCAGTACTTC	medium-sized	TRBV7-3	TRBD1	TRBJ2-7
CSVRSGGGEQYF	TGCAGCGTCCGAAGCGGGGGCGGCGAGCAGTACTTC	few	TRBV29-1	TRBD2	TRBJ2-7
CSVLQETQYF	TGCAGCGTACTCCAAGAGACCCAGTACTTC	many	TRBV29-1	.	TRBJ2-5
CASSQGTGPNQPQHF	TGTGCCAGCAGCCAAGGGACAGGACCCAATCAGCCCCAGCATTTT	.	TRBV7-9	TRBD1	TRBJ1-5
CASSPDRGVHTGELFF	TGCGCCAGCAGCCCTGACAGGGGCGTTCACACCGGGGAGCTGTTTTTT	many	TRBV5-1	TRBD1	TRBJ2-2
CASSVVGDRDNEQFF	TGTGCCAGCAGCGTAGTAGGGGACAGGGACAATGAGCAGTTCTTC	.	TRBV9	TRBD1	TRBJ2-1
CATQTKSGTLLRGYTF	TGTGCCACCCAAACGAAATCCGGGACCCTACTTCGAGGCTACACCTTC	many	TRBV10-3	.	TRBJ1-2
CASSTLTGTMNTGELFF	TGTGCCAGCAGTACTCTAACCGGGACTATGAACACCGGGGAGCTGTTTTTT	.	TRBV2	TRBD2	TRBJ2-2
CASSVMDLVVTEQYF	TGTGCCAGCAGCGTAATGGATCTGGTCGTGACCGAGCAGTACTTC	.	TRBV9	.	TRBJ2-7
CASGGEAENQPQHF	TGTGCCAGCGGGGGGGAGGCAGAGAATCAGCCCCAGCATTTT	many	TRBV2	.	TRBJ1-5
CASSLGHTNTGELFF	TGCGCCAGCAGCCTGGGACACACGAACACCGGGGAGCTGTTTTTT	.	TRBV4-1	.	TRBJ2-2
CSVEGAHYEQYF	TGCAGCGTTGAGGGGGCCCACTACGAGCAGTACTTC	.	TRBV29-1	.	TRBJ2-7
CASSSNDRAGKLFF	TGTGCCAGCAGTTCCAACGACAGGGCGGGAAAACTGTTTTTT	many	TRBV6-6	TRBD1	TRBJ1-4
CATSDSQRGGKTQYF	TGTGCCACCAGTGATTCCCAGCGGGGCGGTAAGACCCAGTACTTC	many	TRBV24-1	TRBD2	TRBJ2-5
CAWSETGGSGNTIYF	TGTGCCTGGAGCGAAACAGGGGGCAGTGGAAACACCATATATTTT	few	TRBV30	TRBD1	TRBJ1-3
CASSPPGENTGELFF	TGTGCCAGCTCACCACCAGGGGAGAACACCGGGGAGCTGTTTTTT	many	TRBV18	.	TRBJ2-2
CASSWGTEPNQPQHF	TGTGCCAGCAGCTGGGGGACAGAACCTAATCAGCCCCAGCATTTT	few	TRBV3-1	TRBD1	TRBJ1-5
CASSSWDRDGYTF	TGTGCCAGCAGCTCATGGGACAGGGACGGCTACACCTTC	many	TRBV11-2	TRBD1	TRBJ1-2
CASSSDRDQPQHF	TGCGCCAGCAGCTCCGACAGGGATCAGCCCCAGCATTTT	.	TRBV5-1	TRBD1	TRBJ1-5
CSVEVTYEQYF	TGCAGCGTTGAAGTAACCTACGAGCAGTACTTC	many	TRBV29-1	.	TRBJ2-7
CASSQPPGTGPKDGANVLTF	TGCGCCAGCAGTCAACCCCCGGGGACAGGGCCTAAGGATGGGGCCAACGTCCTGACTTTC	many	TRBV23-1	TRBD1	TRBJ2-6
CASSLEGVAGAGGELFF	TGTGCTAGCAGCTTAGAGGGGGTAGCAGGGGCCGGCGGGGAGCTGTTTTTT	few	TRBV7-7	.	TRBJ2-2
CASSVGTGGEETQYF	TGTGCCAGCAGCGTAGGAACAGGGGGGGAGGAGACCCAGTACTTC	many	TRBV9	.	TRBJ2-5
CAISARDTEAFF	TGTGCCATCAGTGCCAGAGACACTGAAGCTTTCTTT	many	TRBV10-3	.	TRBJ1-1
CSVAHGETQYF	TGCAGCGTTGCTCACGGAGAGACCCAGTACTTC	many	TRBV29-1	.	TRBJ2-5
CASSHVVLLGSSYNQPQHF	TGTGCCAGCAGCCATGTGGTCCTGTTGGGCAGCTCTTACAATCAGCCCCAGCATTTT	many	TRBV14	.	TRBJ1-5
CASSFGLAGGNTQYF	TGTGCCAGCAGCTTCGGACTAGCGGGAGGCAATACGCAGTATTTT	.	TRBV7-3	TRBD2	TRBJ2-3
CASRLAQGTRAKGQYF	TGTGCAAGTCGCTTAGCGCAGGGCACCAGGGCAAAAGGGCAGTACTTC	few	TRBV12-2	.	TRBJ2-7
CASSQGTQPQHF	TGTGCCAGCAGCCAAGGGACCCAGCCCCAGCATTTT	.	TRBV7-9	.	TRBJ1-5
CASRARLATNTGELFF	TGTGCCAGCAGGGCTCGACTAGCGACGAACACCGGGGAGCTGTTTTTT	.	TRBV6-1	TRBD2	TRBJ2-2
CASSGQPMNTEAFF	TGTGCCAGCAGCGGCCAGCCAATGAACACTGAAGCTTTCTTT	many	TRBV7-8	.	TRBJ1-1
CASSLAGQGAYEQYF	TGTGCCAGCAGCCTAGCGGGACAGGGCGCCTACGAGCAGTACTTC	.	TRBV7-3	.	TRBJ2-7
CASSPIAGATDTQYF	TGTGCCAGCAGCCCAATAGCGGGCGCAACAGATACGCAGTATTTT	many	TRBV11-2	TRBD2	TRBJ2-3